This T cell receptor (beta chain) was identified during a study of STAT5B mutations in CD4+ large granular lymphocyte leukemia. General study findings and limits: Higher CD4+ than CD8+ T-LGLL clonality might reflect small sample size. TRBV06-family usage was enriched in top patient clones (8/27) versus controls (2/35). Patient CD4-sorted repertoires stayed more clonal than healthy ones after leukemic-clone removal.

This CDR3 has 14 residues. CDR1 is MNHEY and CDR2 is SMNVEV in the germline V gene (reference sequence). Trimming pared 5 bases from V and 3 bases from J, leaving 11 bases between. The assay was immunoSEQ multiplex PCR, and TCRdb's table has in-frame clones only and misses some. The sample records fewer than 35,000 clones, nearly 80% being singletons. A word on this clone: The antigen is unknown.

Buffy coats from healthy blood donors served as controls. Sequencing used CD4+ T cells from blood buffy coats. This chain links TRBV27 with TRBJ1-5, with D maybe TRBD1 (6 bases). The TCR originated in a human donor in good health. Here the CDR3 reads CASSQQGPNQPQHF. CDR3 nucleotide sequence: TGTGCCAGCAGTCAACAGGGTCCCAATCAGCCCCAGCATTTT.